Listed here are 8 T cell receptor beta chains from one sample, sequenced in a study of CD8 T cells in ankylosing spondylitis. TCRdb re-derived calls from the 5' RACE reads in MiXCR, one entry per CDR3 protein. This sample has approximately 240,000 distinct CDR3 sequences, with roughly a tenth found just once. Input material: blood, either unsorted or a sorted T cell fraction (not recorded which). These receptors were taken from a male donor with ankylosing spondylitis or in good health (not recorded which).

The chain couples TRBV20-1 to TRBJ2-7; D remains unclear. The germline gives CDR1 DFQATT, CDR2 SNEGSKA (reference sequence). Trimming cost V 5 bases and J 0 bases, with 14 bases left between them. The CDR3 has 14 amino acids. DNA for the CDR3: TGCAGTGCTTCGACTCCACCCAGCTCCTACGAGCAGTACTTC. Its protein product is CSASTPPSSYEQYF.

This clonotype has at least ten counts. V is TRBV7-2 and J is TRBJ2-2; D remains ambiguous. The V gene lost 1 base and the J gene lost 4 bases, with 7 bases spanning the gap. Germline V gives CDR1 SGHTA, CDR2 FQGNSA. This CDR3 is built from 14 residues. The CDR3 reads CASSLDGRTGELFF. The CDR3, as DNA: TGTGCCAGCAGCTTAGACGGCCGCACCGGGGAGCTGTTTTTT.

This clonotype occurred many times. The V and J genes are TRBV12-3 or TRBV12-4 and TRBJ2-1, with 7 bases lining up with TRBD1. Losses at the gene ends were 3 bases for V and 8 bases for J; bases not matched to a gene: 7. The CDR3 extends over 14 amino acids. The CDR3 DNA reads TGTGCCAGCAGTTTTGTGAAGGGGGCCGATGAGCAGTTCTTC. Translation: CASSFVKGADEQFF.

This clonotype has ten or more counts. The V gene is TRBV6-1, the J gene TRBJ2-1, with 9 bases lining up with TRBD2. V lost 6 bases and J lost 3; bases outside the gene matches: 6. CDR3 size: 15 residues. Germline V gene lookup returns CDR1 MNHNS and CDR2 SASEGT. The CDR3 DNA sequence: TGTGCCAGCAGCCTACTTAGCGGGGGCTACAATGAGCAGTTCTTC. This gives the protein CASSLLSGGYNEQFF.

At least ten counts were recorded for this clonotype. DNA for the CDR3: TGCAGTGCTAGAAGGGAGGCGGCTCGGGCCGAGACCCAGTACTTC. Translated: CSARREAARAETQYF. The J gene is TRBJ2-5, the V gene TRBV20-1; tentatively, D is TRBD2 (6 bases). This CDR3 comprises 15 residues. Trimming removed 2 bases at V and 5 bases at J, with 18 bases between. The V gene's germline CDR1 is DFQATT and CDR2 SNEGSKA (reference sequence).

This clonotype was counted at least ten times. The rearrangement uses TRBV29-1 and TRBJ1-4, with no clear D. V was trimmed by 5 bases and J by 8 bases, leaving 24 bases between them. The CDR3 is made up of 16 amino acids. Germline V gives CDR1 SQVTM, CDR2 ANQGSEA. The CDR3 loop reads CSVTTYHGGGREKLFF. CDR3 DNA: TGCAGCGTTACTACCTACCACGGAGGCGGAAGAGAAAAACTGTTTTTT.

The gene calls are TRBV7-9 and TRBJ2-1, with TRBD2 as a possible D gene (6 bases). CDR3 length: 12 amino acids. The germline gives CDR1 SEHNR, CDR2 FQNEAQ (reference sequence). Trimming pared 1 base from V and 15 bases from J, leaving 13 bases between. The CDR3 DNA sequence: TGTGCCAGCAGCTTAGAGGGTGCGGGGTTGTTCTTC. Translating it yields CASSLEGAGLFF.

The table lists this clonotype with many counts. The rearrangement joins TRBV29-1 to TRBJ2-5; D is perhaps TRBD2 (6 bases). Germline V gene lookup returns CDR1 SQVTM and CDR2 ANQGSEA. The CDR3 is 14 amino acids. Trimming pared 3 bases from V and 10 bases from J, leaving 21 bases between. The chain's CDR3 is CSVERVSGVLDQYF. The DNA for the CDR3 is TGCAGCGTTGAGCGGGTCTCGGGGGTTTTGGACCAGTACTTC.